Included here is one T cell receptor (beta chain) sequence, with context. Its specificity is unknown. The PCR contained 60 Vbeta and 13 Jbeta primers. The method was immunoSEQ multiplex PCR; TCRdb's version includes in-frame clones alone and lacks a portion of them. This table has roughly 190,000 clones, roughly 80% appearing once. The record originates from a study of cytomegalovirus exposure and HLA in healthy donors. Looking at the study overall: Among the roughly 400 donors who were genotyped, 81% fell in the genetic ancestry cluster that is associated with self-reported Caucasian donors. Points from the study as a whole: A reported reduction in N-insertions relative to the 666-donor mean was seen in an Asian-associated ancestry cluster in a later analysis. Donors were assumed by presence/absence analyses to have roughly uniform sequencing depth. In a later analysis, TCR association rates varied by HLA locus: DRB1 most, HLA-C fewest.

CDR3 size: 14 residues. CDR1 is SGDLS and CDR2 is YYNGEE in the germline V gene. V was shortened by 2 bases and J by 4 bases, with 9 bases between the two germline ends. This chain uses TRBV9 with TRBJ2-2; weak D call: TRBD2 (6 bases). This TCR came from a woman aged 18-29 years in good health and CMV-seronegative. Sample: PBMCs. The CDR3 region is CASSVGGGTGELFF. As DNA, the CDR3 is TGTGCCAGCAGCGTGGGGGGTGGCACCGGGGAGCTGTTTTTT.